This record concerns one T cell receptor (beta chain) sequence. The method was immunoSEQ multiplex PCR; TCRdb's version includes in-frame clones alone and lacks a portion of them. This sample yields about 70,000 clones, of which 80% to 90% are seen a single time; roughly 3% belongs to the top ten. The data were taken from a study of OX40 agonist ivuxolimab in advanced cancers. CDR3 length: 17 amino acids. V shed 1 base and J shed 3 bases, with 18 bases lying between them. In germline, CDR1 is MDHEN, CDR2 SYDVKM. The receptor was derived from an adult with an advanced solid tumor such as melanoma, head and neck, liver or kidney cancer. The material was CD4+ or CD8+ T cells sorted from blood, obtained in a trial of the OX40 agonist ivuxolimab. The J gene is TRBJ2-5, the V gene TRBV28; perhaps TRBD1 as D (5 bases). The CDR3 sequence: CASSLYPRVTREETQYF. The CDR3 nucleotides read TGTGCCAGCAGTTTATACCCCAGGGTCACCAGGGAAGAGACCCAGTACTTC.